Following are 15 T cell receptor beta chains from one sample sequenced in a study of cytotoxic CD8 clonotypes in ibrutinib-treated CLL. Here immunoSEQ multiplex PCR was the method, and the copy in TCRdb shows in-frame clones only, minus some. The profile shows some 150,000 clones, more than 70% of them singletons. The material was PBMCs, obtained after 36 months of ibrutinib treatment. The receptors were sampled from a human donor with chronic lymphocytic leukemia.

V and J are TRBV6-5 and TRBJ2-3, with D perhaps given as TRBD1 or TRBD2 (5 bases each). CDR1 and CDR2 from the germline V gene are MNHEY and SVGAGI. The CDR3 has 15 amino acids. Trimming shortened V by 2 bases and J by 1 base, and 10 bases separated the two germline ends. The CDR3 reads CASSYRDAGTDTQYF. The CDR3 nucleotides are TGTGCCAGCAGTTACAGGGACGCCGGCACAGATACGCAGTATTTT.

The chain recombines TRBV30 with TRBJ1-1, with D tentatively TRBD1 (6 bases). CDR3 length: 13 amino acids. CDR1 and CDR2 (germline): GTSNPN, SVGIG (reference sequence). V lost 2 bases, J lost 3 bases, and 10 bases lay in between. DNA for the CDR3: TGTGCCTGGAGTCCCCACAGGGACACTGAAGCTTTCTTT. It translates to CAWSPHRDTEAFF.

The chain links TRBV6-1 to TRBJ1-1; D remains unclear. Trimming took 7 bases from V and 11 from J, leaving 14 bases between them. The CDR3 sequence is 11 residues long. Germline V gene lookup returns CDR1 MNHNS and CDR2 SASEGT. CDR3 loop: CASTGYGIAFF. Here the CDR3 DNA reads TGTGCCAGCACGGGCTATGGGATTGCTTTCTTT.

This chain joins TRBV18 and TRBJ1-4, with 7 bases that match TRBD1. V lost 4 bases, J lost 0 bases, and 8 bases stayed unmatched. The CDR3 runs 17 residues. Looked up from germline, CDR1 is KGHSH and CDR2 is LQKENI. CDR3 nucleotide sequence: TGTGCCAGCTCACGCACCCCAGGGGGGCCAACTAATGAAAAACTGTTTTTT. It specifies CASSRTPGGPTNEKLFF.

J is TRBJ2-5 and V is TRBV30; 11 bases fit TRBD2. V dropped 0 bases and J dropped 4; count of bases not matched to a gene: 7. Germline V gene sequence: CDR1 GTSNPN, CDR2 SVGIG (reference sequence). This CDR3 region has 16 residues. CDR3 bases: TGTGCCTGGAGTGTACTAGCGGGGGTACCGGGAGAGACCCAGTACTTC. This translates into CAWSVLAGVPGETQYF.

This sequence joins TRBV28 and TRBJ1-3; TRBD1 aligns across 7 bases. The CDR3 totals 16 residues. The junction had 9 bases not matched to a gene; V was cut back by 6 bases and J by 1 base. In germline, CDR1 is MDHEN, CDR2 SYDVKM. The CDR3 bases are TGTGCCAGCAGCCGAGCCGGACAGGTATCTGGAAACACCATATATTTT. Encoded protein: CASSRAGQVSGNTIYF. The complete variable domain, with remaining parts taken from reference TRBV28 and TRBJ1-3, reads DVKVTQSSRYLVKRTGEKVFLECVQDMDHENMFWYRQDPGLGLRLIYFSYDVKMKEKGDIPEGYSVSREKKERFSLILESASTNQTSMYLCASSRAGQVSGNTIYFGEGSWLTVV.

The CDR3 region is CSVEGLGETQYF. CDR3 sequence (DNA): TGCAGCGTAGAGGGGTTGGGAGAGACCCAGTACTTC. This chain joins TRBV29-1 and TRBJ2-5; D is tentatively TRBD1 or TRBD2 (5 bases each). This CDR3 is 12 amino acids long. The V end was cut by 6 bases, the J end by 4 bases, with 12 bases between. CDR1 and CDR2 from the germline V gene are SQVTM and ANQGSEA.

The DNA of the CDR3 is TGTGCCAGCAGTTACCGTACGGACAGGGTCAATCAGCCCCAGCATTTT. This gives the protein CASSYRTDRVNQPQHF. The chain combines TRBV6-5 with TRBJ1-5, with 8 bases identical to TRBD1. CDR3 length equals 16 residues. The trim removed 2 bases at V and 3 bases at J, leaving 6 bases unmatched. Germline values: CDR1 MNHEY, CDR2 SVGAGI.

The chain couples TRBV6-5 to TRBJ2-5; TRBD2 is a possible D gene (5 bases). There are 14 residues in the CDR3. V dropped 0 bases and J dropped 3 bases, with 8 bases sitting between them. The germline V gene encodes CDR1 MNHEY and CDR2 SVGAGI. The CDR3 is CASSYSWEKETQYF. The DNA for the CDR3 is TGTGCCAGCAGTTACTCGTGGGAGAAAGAGACCCAGTACTTC.

Remarks on this clone: One end of the junction fails to match germline, which may point to a read error. The chain joins TRBV12-5 to TRBJ1-1; tentative D call: TRBD1 (5 bases). The CDR3 length is 16 residues. CDR1 is LGHNT and CDR2 is FRNRAP in the germline V gene. The CDR3 reads CASGFSLRDHVSLVLF. The CDR3 nucleotides read TGTGCTAGTGGTTTTTCTCTCCGGGACCATGTTTCACTCGTCCTCTTT.

The chain uses TRBV6-5 and TRBJ1-2, with D unresolved. V shed 6 bases and J shed 0 bases, with 11 bases lying between them. The CDR3 contains 14 residues. Germline-derived CDR1 and CDR2 are MNHEY and SVGAGI. The CDR3 coding sequence is TGTGCCAGCAGCCCTCTCTGGACTAACTATGGCTACACCTTC. Translating gives CASSPLWTNYGYTF.

Points on this clone: At one of its ends the junction is not consistent with the germline gene, which may arise from a read error. This chain joins TRBV14 and TRBJ2-7; D is undetermined. Germline loops: CDR1 SGHDN, CDR2 FVKESK. The CDR3 runs 13 residues. CDR3 DNA: TGTGCCAGCAGCCAAGTGGGCTCCCACGAGCAGTACTTC. It specifies CASSQVGSHEQYF.

This clone has a handful of counts. J is TRBJ2-7 and V is TRBV7-9; weak D call: TRBD2 (6 bases). This CDR3 comprises 15 residues. V dropped 1 base and J dropped 2 bases, with 12 bases sitting between them. Germline CDR1 and CDR2: SEHNR and FQNEAQ (reference sequence). CDR3 residues: CASSLVRGRTYEQYF. The CDR3 nucleotides are TGTGCCAGCAGCTTAGTGCGGGGCCGGACCTACGAGCAGTACTTC. Full variable domain (missing parts from reference TRBV7-9 and TRBJ2-7): DTGVSQNPRHKITKRGQNVTFRCDPISEHNRLYWYRQTLGQGPEFLTYFQNEAQLEKSRLLSDRFSAERPKGSFSTLEIQRTEQGDSAMYLCASSLVRGRTYEQYFGPGTRLTVT.

This clone was seen more than once but under ten times. The rearrangement joins TRBV28 to TRBJ1-5, with a tentative D call TRBD1 (6 bases). The V gene lost 3 bases and the J gene lost 7 bases, with 16 bases spanning the gap. The germline gives CDR1 MDHEN, CDR2 SYDVKM. CDR3 length equals 15 residues. The CDR3 DNA is TGTGCCAGCAGTTTGCATACAGGGTTGGGGCAGCCCCAGCATTTT. Protein: CASSLHTGLGQPQHF.

V and J are TRBV6-5 and TRBJ1-6; no reliable D call. The CDR3 is made up of 14 amino acids. Between the trimmed V and J ends, which lost 2 bases and 6 bases, there was a span of 8 bases. Germline lookup yields CDR1 MNHEY and CDR2 SVGAGI. CDR3 bases: TGTGCCAGCAGTTACAGGGTTTTTAATTCACCCCTCCACTTT. Protein: CASSYRVFNSPLHF.